The 26 T cell receptor beta chains in this list originate from one sample, sequenced in a study of monozygotic twins with inflammatory bowel disease (dated by TCRdb to the late 2010s). The receptor library was made with 5' RACE. This sample was sequenced with an Illumina HiSeq 2500. Each entry corresponds to one CDR3 protein sequence from reads that TCRdb reprocessed, and DNA is not given. In this sample's table one finds roughly 120,000 distinct CDR3 sequences. Around 12% of the sample rests with the top ten. The specimen was blood. Every receptor here comes from a human donor with ulcerative colitis or Crohn's disease, or a healthy co-twin of an affected twin (not recorded which).

The chain carries TRBV2 and TRBJ1-1; the TCRdb call, TRBD1, lacks DNA for checking. The length of the CDR3 is 13 residues. CDR1 SNHLY and CDR2 FYNNEI come from the germline V gene. The CDR3 sequence is CASGGEMNTEAFF.

The rearrangement joins TRBV21-1 to TRBJ2-2; without DNA, the TCRdb call of TRBD1 cannot be checked. TRBV21-1 is recorded as a pseudogene. The CDR3 length is 16 residues. CDR3 protein: CATVRGGGAGSGELFF.

CDR3 residues: CASSAQGQSADTQYF. The chain recombines TRBV5-1 with TRBJ2-3; absent DNA, TCRdb's TRBD1 call cannot be checked. CDR1 SGHRS and CDR2 YFSETQ come from the germline V gene. CDR3 length: 15 amino acids. The complete variable domain, with remaining parts taken from reference TRBV5-1 and TRBJ2-3, reads KAGVTQTPRYLIKTRGQQVTLSCSPISGHRSVSWYQQTPGQGLQFLFEYFSETQRNKGNFPGRFSGRQFSNSRSEMNVSTLELGDSALYLCASSAQGQSADTQYFGPGTRLTVL.

The genes are TRBV29-1 and TRBJ1-2; checking the TCRdb D call of TRBD1 is not possible without DNA. CDR3 size: 13 residues. Looked up from germline, CDR1 is SQVTM and CDR2 is ANQGSEA. The CDR3 is CSVEEGQGYGYTF.

The rearrangement uses TRBV11-3 and TRBJ1-3. The CDR3 extends over 14 amino acids. Per the germline V gene, CDR1 is SGHNT and CDR2 is YENEEA. CDR3 sequence: CASSPRTVGNTIYF.

This chain joins TRBV4-2 and TRBJ1-3. CDR1 is LGHNA and CDR2 is YNFKEQ in the germline V gene. The CDR3 has 14 amino acids. CDR3 amino acids: CASSQDRAGNTIYF.

This chain uses TRBV12-3 or TRBV12-4 with TRBJ2-5; the TCRdb call, TRBD2, lacks DNA for checking. The CDR3 is made up of 18 amino acids. This CDR3 reads CASSSGLAGVSYQETQYF.

This CDR3 reads CSVGGTTGSNQPQHF. V and J are TRBV29-1 and TRBJ1-5; TCRdb gives TRBD1 as the D gene, but with no DNA this cannot be confirmed. The CDR3 extends over 15 amino acids. Germline CDR1 and CDR2: SQVTM and ANQGSEA.

The chain combines TRBV27 with TRBJ1-2; with no DNA, the TCRdb D assignment of TRBD1 cannot be verified. Germline-derived CDR1 and CDR2 are MNHEY and SMNVEV (reference sequence). CDR3 length: 13 amino acids. CDR3 sequence reads: CASSRGGAYGYTF.

This chain uses TRBV12-3 or TRBV12-4 with TRBJ1-1; no DNA is available, so the TRBD1 call from TCRdb remains unchecked. The CDR3 sequence is 14 residues long. The chain's CDR3 is CASTADRANTEAFF.

The chain combines TRBV5-1 with TRBJ1-4; the D call from TCRdb, TRBD1, cannot be confirmed without DNA. From germline, CDR1 is SGHRS and CDR2 YFSETQ. The CDR3 totals 18 residues. CDR3 sequence: CASSPILGDGATNEKLFF.

The V and J genes are TRBV7-2 and TRBJ2-1; the D call from TCRdb, TRBD2, cannot be confirmed without DNA. There are 15 residues in the CDR3. The germline gives CDR1 SGHTA, CDR2 FQGNSA. CDR3 sequence: CASSMRRAPYNEQFF.

The gene calls are TRBV9 and TRBJ1-3. The germline CDR1 and CDR2 sequences are SGDLS and YYNGEE. CDR3 length: 14 residues. CDR3 residues: CASSVAPRGNTIYF.

The rearrangement uses TRBV24-1 and TRBJ2-1; TCRdb's assignment of TRBD2 cannot be checked, as there is no DNA. The CDR3 loop spans 16 amino acids. The germline V gene encodes CDR1 KGHDR and CDR2 SFDVKD. The CDR3 reads CATSDQTSGDYNEQFF.

The V gene is TRBV5-1, the J gene TRBJ2-7; the D call of TRBD2 rests on TCRdb alone, since no DNA is present to check it. CDR1 SGHRS and CDR2 YFSETQ come from the germline V gene. The CDR3 length is 17 residues. The CDR3: CASSLLGGGLGSNEQYF.

This sequence joins TRBV3-1 and TRBJ2-3; lacking DNA, the TRBD2 call made by TCRdb goes unchecked. CDR3 length equals 16 residues. Germline values: CDR1 LGHDT, CDR2 YNNKEL (reference sequence). This CDR3 is CASSQRTSGSTDTQYF.

The CDR3 protein is CASSLVPSGEETQYF. The chain has TRBV5-6 and TRBJ2-5; TCRdb's D call of TRBD2 is untestable without DNA. Germline loops: CDR1 SGHDT, CDR2 YYEEEE. This CDR3 has 15 residues.

The J gene is TRBJ2-3, the V gene TRBV6-1; the TCRdb call, TRBD1, lacks DNA for checking. Per germline, CDR1 MNHNS and CDR2 SASEGT. This CDR3 spans 18 amino acids. CDR3 sequence: CASSEAVFPGQGADTQYF.

The chain uses TRBV6-5 and TRBJ2-7; absent DNA, TCRdb's TRBD2 call cannot be checked. This CDR3 is built from 16 residues. Germline loops: CDR1 MNHEY, CDR2 SVGAGI. Here the CDR3 reads CASSYRISPRSYEQYF.

The V and J genes are TRBV23-1 and TRBJ2-6. TRBV23-1 is placed among ORFs of uncertain function. The CDR3 totals 16 residues. This CDR3 reads CASSREGGSGANVLTF.

This chain joins TRBV20-1 and TRBJ1-3. CDR3 length: 13 amino acids. Germline V gives CDR1 DFQATT, CDR2 SNEGSKA (reference sequence). The CDR3 region is CSATDSSGNTIYF.

This rearrangement joins TRBV28 to TRBJ1-2. CDR1 and CDR2 (germline): MDHEN, SYDVKM. The CDR3 is 12 amino acids. The CDR3 loop reads CASSFWGYGYTF.

V and J are TRBV3-1 and TRBJ2-7. There are 15 residues in the CDR3. From germline, CDR1 is LGHDT and CDR2 YNNKEL (reference sequence). The CDR3: CASSQDLDTYYEQYF.

This sequence joins TRBV5-1 and TRBJ1-1; TCRdb outputs TRBD1, but without DNA this stays unchecked. Germline loops: CDR1 SGHRS, CDR2 YFSETQ. This CDR3 is 15 amino acids long. The CDR3 loop is CASSLGFRVNTEAFF.

The chain joins TRBV15 to TRBJ2-2; TCRdb designates TRBD1, a call that cannot be tested without DNA. The CDR3 consists of 19 residues. Germline-derived CDR1 and CDR2 are LNHNV and YYDKDF (reference sequence). CDR3 region: CATSKYLNPGGDNTGELFF.

This CDR3 is CASKVGGGSNEQFF. The rearrangement links TRBV11-3 to TRBJ2-1; the TCRdb call, TRBD1, lacks DNA for checking. Germline V gene lookup returns CDR1 SGHNT and CDR2 YENEEA. The CDR3 runs to 14 residues.